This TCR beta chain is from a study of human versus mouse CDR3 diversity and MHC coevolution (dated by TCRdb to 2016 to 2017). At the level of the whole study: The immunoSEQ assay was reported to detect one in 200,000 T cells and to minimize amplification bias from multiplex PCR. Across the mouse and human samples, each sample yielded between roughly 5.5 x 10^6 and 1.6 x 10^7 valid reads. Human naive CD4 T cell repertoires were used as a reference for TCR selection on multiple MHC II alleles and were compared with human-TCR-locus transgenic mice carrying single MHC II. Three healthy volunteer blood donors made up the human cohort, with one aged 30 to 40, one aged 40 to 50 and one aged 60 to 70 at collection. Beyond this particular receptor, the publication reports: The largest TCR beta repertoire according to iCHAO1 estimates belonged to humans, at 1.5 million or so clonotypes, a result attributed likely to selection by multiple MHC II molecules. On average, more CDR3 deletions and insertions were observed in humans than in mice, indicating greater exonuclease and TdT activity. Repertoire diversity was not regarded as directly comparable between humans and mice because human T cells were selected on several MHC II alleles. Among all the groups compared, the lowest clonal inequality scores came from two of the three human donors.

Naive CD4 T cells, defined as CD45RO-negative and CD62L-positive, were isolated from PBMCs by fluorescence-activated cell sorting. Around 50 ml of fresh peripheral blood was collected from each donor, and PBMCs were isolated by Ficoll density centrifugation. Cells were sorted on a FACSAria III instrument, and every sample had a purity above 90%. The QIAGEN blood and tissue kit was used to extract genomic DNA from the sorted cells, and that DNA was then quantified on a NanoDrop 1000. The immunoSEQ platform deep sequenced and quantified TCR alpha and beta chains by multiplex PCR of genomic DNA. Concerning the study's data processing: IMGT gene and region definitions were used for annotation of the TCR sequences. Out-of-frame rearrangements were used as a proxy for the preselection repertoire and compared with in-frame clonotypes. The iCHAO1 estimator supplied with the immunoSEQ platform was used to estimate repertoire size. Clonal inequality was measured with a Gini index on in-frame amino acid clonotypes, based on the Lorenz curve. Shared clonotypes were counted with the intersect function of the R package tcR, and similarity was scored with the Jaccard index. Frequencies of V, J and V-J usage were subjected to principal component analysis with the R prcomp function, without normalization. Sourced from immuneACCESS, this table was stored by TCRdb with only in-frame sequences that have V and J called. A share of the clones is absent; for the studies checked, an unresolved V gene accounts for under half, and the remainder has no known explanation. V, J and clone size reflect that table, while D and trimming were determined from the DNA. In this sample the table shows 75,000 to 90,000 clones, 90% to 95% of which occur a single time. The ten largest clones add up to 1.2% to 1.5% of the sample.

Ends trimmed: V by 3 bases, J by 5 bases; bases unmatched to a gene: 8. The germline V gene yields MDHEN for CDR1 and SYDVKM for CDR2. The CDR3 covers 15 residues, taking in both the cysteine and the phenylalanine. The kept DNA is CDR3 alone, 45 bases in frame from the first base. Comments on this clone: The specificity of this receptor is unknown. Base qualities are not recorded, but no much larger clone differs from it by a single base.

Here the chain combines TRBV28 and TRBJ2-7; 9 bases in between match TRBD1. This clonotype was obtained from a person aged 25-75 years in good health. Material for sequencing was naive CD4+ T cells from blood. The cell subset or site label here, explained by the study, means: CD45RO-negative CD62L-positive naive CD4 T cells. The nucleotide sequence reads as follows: TGTGCCAGCAGTTTGACGGACAGGGGCGGGAACGAGCAGTACTTC. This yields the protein CASSLTDRGGNEQYF.